The 14 T cell receptor beta chains reported below all come from one sample, sequenced in a study of PD-L1 blockade in urothelial cancer. The time point was: peripheral blood 6 weeks after treatment start. Libraries were prepared by immunoSEQ multiplex PCR; TCRdb keeps only in-frame clonotypes and omits some of them. The sample shows tens of thousands of clones, less than 95% of them seen only once. This specimen consisted of PBMCs, obtained around atezolizumab (anti-PD-L1) treatment. All receptors come from a man between 65 and 80 years old with urothelial cancer.

The J gene is TRBJ2-7, the V gene TRBV28; no firm D call. The CDR3 runs 13 residues. Germline V gives CDR1 MDHEN, CDR2 SYDVKM. V was trimmed by 8 bases and J by 0 bases, leaving 11 bases between them. The CDR3 DNA sequence: TGTGCCAGCGTGAACAGTATCTCCTACGAGCAGTACTTC. It encodes CASVNSISYEQYF.

This clone has a single count. The J gene is TRBJ1-3, the V gene TRBV6-1; 9 nucleotides line up with TRBD1. Germline V lookup: CDR1 MNHNS, CDR2 SASEGT. This CDR3 spans 15 amino acids. J gave up 2 bases and V 5 bases, and 4 bases lay outside the gene matches. CDR3 residues: CASSRGQGAGNTIYF. CDR3 bases: TGTGCCAGCAGTCGGGGACAGGGAGCTGGAAACACCATATATTTT.

The chain employs TRBV18 and TRBJ2-1; D may be TRBD2 (6 bases). In germline, CDR1 is KGHSH, CDR2 LQKENI. The CDR3 loop spans 21 amino acids. The V and J ends lost 3 bases and 7 bases respectively, with 34 bases between them. The CDR3 loop is CASSPLGSSGLRGSTLNEQFF. CDR3 bases: TGTGCCAGCTCACCTCTTGGGTCCAGCGGGCTTAGGGGCTCTACATTAAATGAGCAGTTCTTC. Variable domain in full (rest from reference TRBV18 and TRBJ2-1): NAGVMQNPRHLVRRRGQEARLRCSPMKGHSHVYWYRQLPEEGLKFMVYLQKENIIDESGMPKERFSAEFPKEGPSILRIQQVVRGDSAAYFCASSPLGSSGLRGSTLNEQFFGPGTRLTVL.

V usage is TRBV27 and J usage is TRBJ1-5; maybe TRBD1 (5 bases). The CDR3 is 17 amino acids. V dropped 5 bases and J dropped 1 base, with 18 bases sitting between them. Germline values: CDR1 MNHEY, CDR2 SMNVEV (reference sequence). CDR3 nucleotide sequence: TGTGCCAGCAGTCTCGGGTCGGGGGGACTAAGCAATCAGCCCCAGCATTTT. Translated: CASSLGSGGLSNQPQHF.

V is TRBV2 and J is TRBJ2-7; D is perhaps TRBD2 (6 bases). There are 14 residues in the CDR3. Trimming removed 9 bases from V and 0 bases from J, with 15 bases in between. Germline V gives CDR1 SNHLY, CDR2 FYNNEI. This CDR3 is CARRNGGDSYEQYF. The CDR3 region has the DNA TGTGCCAGGAGAAACGGGGGAGACTCCTACGAGCAGTACTTC.

The chain combines TRBV5-1 with TRBJ2-7, with TRBD2 identical over 7 bases. The CDR3 totals 13 residues. Germline V CDR1 and CDR2: SGHRS, YFSETQ. With V trimmed by 3 bases and J by 3 bases, 3 bases remained unmatched. This chain's CDR3 is CASSWEGRYEQYF. CDR3 nucleotides: TGCGCCAGCAGCTGGGAGGGCCGCTACGAGCAGTACTTC.

In nucleotides, the CDR3 is TGTGCCAGCAGCTTAAGGACAGGAGCTAACTATGGCTACACCTTC. As protein: CASSLRTGANYGYTF. The chain joins TRBV7-8 to TRBJ1-2, with 7 bases aligning to TRBD1. This CDR3 comprises 15 residues. Germline assignment: CDR1 SGHVS and CDR2 FQNEAQ. Trimming at V came to 2 bases and at J to 0 bases, leaving 3 bases not matched to a gene.

The genes are TRBV28 and TRBJ2-5, with 9 bases aligning to TRBD2. Trimming cost V 5 bases and J 1 base; bases outside gene matches: 5. The CDR3 totals 15 residues. CDR1 is MDHEN and CDR2 is SYDVKM in the germline V gene. The CDR3 loop reads CASSRLAGVQETQYF. In DNA form, the CDR3 reads TGTGCCAGCAGTAGGTTAGCGGGAGTCCAAGAGACCCAGTACTTC.

This sequence joins TRBV27 and TRBJ2-1; D possibly corresponds to TRBD2 (6 bases). The CDR3 totals 14 residues. V lost 0 bases and J lost 6, with 9 bases in between. Germline assignment: CDR1 MNHEY and CDR2 SMNVEV (reference sequence). CDR3 nucleotide sequence: TGTGCCAGCAGTTTATCTGGGACTTTCAATGAGCAGTTCTTC. As protein: CASSLSGTFNEQFF.

V gene TRBV5-6 combines with J gene TRBJ2-3, with 7 bases identical to TRBD2. This CDR3 is 14 amino acids long. The J segment lost 2 bases and the V segment lost 2 bases, leaving 2 bases of the junction unmatched. Looked up from germline, CDR1 is SGHDT and CDR2 is YYEEEE. The CDR3: CASSFSGSTDTQYF. CDR3 DNA: TGTGCCAGCAGCTTTAGCGGGTCCACAGATACGCAGTATTTT. Filled out from reference TRBV5-6 and TRBJ2-3, the complete variable domain reads DAGVTQSPTHLIKTRGQQVTLRCSPKSGHDTVSWYQQALGQGPQFIFQYYEEEERQRGNFPDRFSGHQFPNYSSELNVNALLLGDSALYLCASSFSGSTDTQYFGPGTRLTVL.

This chain joins TRBV5-1 and TRBJ1-1; 7 bases align to TRBD1. From germline, CDR1 is SGHRS and CDR2 YFSETQ. The CDR3 sequence is 15 residues long. V lost 2 bases, J lost 1 base, and 5 bases stayed unmatched. CDR3 nucleotide sequence: TGCGCCAGCAGCTTTTTATCAGGGGGGAACACTGAAGCTTTCTTT. Amino acids: CASSFLSGGNTEAFF.

This clone was seen only once. The CDR3 DNA follows: TGTGCCATCAGTAACCCAGGGGGAGAGGGAAACACCATATATTTT. Encoded protein: CAISNPGGEGNTIYF. This chain links TRBV10-3 with TRBJ1-3, with 7 bases fitting TRBD1. V lost 5 bases to trimming and J lost 4 bases; unmatched junction nucleotides: 8. The CDR3 runs to 15 residues. Germline-derived CDR1 and CDR2 are ENHRY and SYGVKD.

V usage is TRBV6-5 and J usage is TRBJ1-2; no clear D. CDR3 length equals 14 residues. Deletions cut 5 bases from V and 5 bases from J, with 15 bases between. Germline CDR1 MNHEY, CDR2 SVGAGI. The CDR3 nucleotides read TGTGCCAGCAGTCCTTCGGGGTCCGCTTATGGCTACACCTTC. Translating gives CASSPSGSAYGYTF.

The chain is built from TRBV6-1 and TRBJ1-4; 7 bases fit TRBD1. V lost 2 bases and J lost 4; bases outside the gene matches: 16. This CDR3 has 19 residues. The germline V gene has CDR1 MNHNS and CDR2 SASEGT. CDR3 protein: CASSENGQAYTVGNEKLFF. Written as DNA, the CDR3 is TGTGCCAGCAGTGAAAATGGACAGGCTTATACCGTCGGTAATGAAAAACTGTTTTTT.